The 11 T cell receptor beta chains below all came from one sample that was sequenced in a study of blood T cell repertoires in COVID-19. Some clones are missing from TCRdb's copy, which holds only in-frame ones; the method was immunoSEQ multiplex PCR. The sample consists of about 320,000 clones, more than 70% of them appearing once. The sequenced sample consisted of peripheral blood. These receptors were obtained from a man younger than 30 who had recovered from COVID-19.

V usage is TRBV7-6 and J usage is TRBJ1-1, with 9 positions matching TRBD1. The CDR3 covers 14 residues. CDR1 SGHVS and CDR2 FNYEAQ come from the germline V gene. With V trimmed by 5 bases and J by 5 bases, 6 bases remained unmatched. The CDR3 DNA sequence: TGTGCCAGCAGCGAAATGACAGGGGGGACTGAAGCTTTCTTT. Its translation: CASSEMTGGTEAFF.

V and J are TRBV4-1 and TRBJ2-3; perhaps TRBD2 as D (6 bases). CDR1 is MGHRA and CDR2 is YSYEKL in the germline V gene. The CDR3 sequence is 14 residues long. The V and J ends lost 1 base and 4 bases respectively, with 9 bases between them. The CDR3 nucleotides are TGCGCCAGCAGCCAAGCCCCGGGGGCAGATACGCAGTATTTT. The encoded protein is CASSQAPGADTQYF.

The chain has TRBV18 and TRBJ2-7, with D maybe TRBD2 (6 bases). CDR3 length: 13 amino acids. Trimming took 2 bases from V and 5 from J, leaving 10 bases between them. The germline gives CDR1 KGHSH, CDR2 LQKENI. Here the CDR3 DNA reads TGTGCCAGCTCACCAGGGGGGATGGACGAGCAGTACTTC. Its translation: CASSPGGMDEQYF.

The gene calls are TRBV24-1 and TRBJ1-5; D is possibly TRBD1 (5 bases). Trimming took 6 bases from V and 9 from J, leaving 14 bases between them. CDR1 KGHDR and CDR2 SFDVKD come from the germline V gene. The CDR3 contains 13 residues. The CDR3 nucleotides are TGTGCCACCAGTATGGGGGGGACTGGGCCCCAGCATTTT. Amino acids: CATSMGGTGPQHF.

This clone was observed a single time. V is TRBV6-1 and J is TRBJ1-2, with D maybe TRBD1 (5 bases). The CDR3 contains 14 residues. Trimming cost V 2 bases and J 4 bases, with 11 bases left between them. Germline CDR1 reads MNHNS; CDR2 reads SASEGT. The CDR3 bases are TGTGCCAGCAGTGAACCGGGGGGTGGCTATGGCTACACCTTC. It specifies CASSEPGGGYGYTF.

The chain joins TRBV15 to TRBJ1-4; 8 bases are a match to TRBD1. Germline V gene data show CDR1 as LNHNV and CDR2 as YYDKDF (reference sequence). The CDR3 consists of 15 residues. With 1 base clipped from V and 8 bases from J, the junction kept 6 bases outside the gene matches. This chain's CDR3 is CATSRVRQGWEKLFF. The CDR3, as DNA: TGTGCCACCAGCAGAGTTCGACAGGGGTGGGAAAAACTGTTTTTT.

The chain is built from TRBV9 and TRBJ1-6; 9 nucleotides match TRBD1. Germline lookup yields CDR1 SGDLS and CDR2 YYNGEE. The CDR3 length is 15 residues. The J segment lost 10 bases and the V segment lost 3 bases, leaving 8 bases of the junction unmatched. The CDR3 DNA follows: TGTGCCAGCAGCGAGGGGGGACAGGGTAGGTCACCCCTCCACTTT. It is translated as CASSEGGQGRSPLHF.

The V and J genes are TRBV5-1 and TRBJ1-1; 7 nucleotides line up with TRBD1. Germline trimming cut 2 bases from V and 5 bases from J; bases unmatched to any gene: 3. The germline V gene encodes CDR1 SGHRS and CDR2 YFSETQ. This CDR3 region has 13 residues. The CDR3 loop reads CASSFNRGTEAFF. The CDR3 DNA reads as TGCGCCAGCAGCTTCAACAGGGGTACTGAAGCTTTCTTT.

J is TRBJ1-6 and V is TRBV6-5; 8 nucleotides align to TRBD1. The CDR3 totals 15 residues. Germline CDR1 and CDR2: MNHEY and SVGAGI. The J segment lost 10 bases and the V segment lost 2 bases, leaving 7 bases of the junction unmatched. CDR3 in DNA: TGTGCCAGCAGTTACGCCGACAGGGGAGAGTCACCCCTCCACTTT. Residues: CASSYADRGESPLHF.

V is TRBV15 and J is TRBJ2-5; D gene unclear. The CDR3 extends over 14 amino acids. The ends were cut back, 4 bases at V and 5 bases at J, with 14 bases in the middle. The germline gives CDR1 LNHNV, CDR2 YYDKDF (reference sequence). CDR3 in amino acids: CATSTPRGLETQYF. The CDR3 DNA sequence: TGTGCCACCAGCACCCCGCGAGGCCTGGAGACCCAGTACTTC.

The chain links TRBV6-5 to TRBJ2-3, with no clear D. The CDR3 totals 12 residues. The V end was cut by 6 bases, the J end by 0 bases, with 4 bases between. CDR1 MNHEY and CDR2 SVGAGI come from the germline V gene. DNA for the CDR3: TGTGCCAGCAGACAGAGCACAGATACGCAGTATTTT. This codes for CASRQSTDTQYF.